This entry is about one T cell receptor beta chain. The antigen is unknown. These data come from a study of vaccination and CD4 T cells after COVID-19. Looking at the study overall: Cultures acting as controls obtained a CEFX pool, an HIV-1 Nef pool, or no peptide.

This sample's treatment: roughly nine-day PBMC culture with coronavirus spike peptide pools or control peptides (ViraFEST assay). V was pared by 2 bases and J by 0 bases, with 11 bases between. The germline gives CDR1 SEHNR, CDR2 FQNEAQ (reference sequence). The length of the CDR3 is 15 residues. The Oncomine TCR Beta short-read assay was what sequenced the DNA obtained from cultured CD4+ T cells. MiXCR, applied by TCRdb to the PCR reads, yields one record per CDR3 protein. The sample has roughly 20,000 distinct CDR3 sequences; 53% are singletons. The rearrangement uses TRBV7-9 and TRBJ2-7; D ambiguous. The material sequenced was CD4+ T cells from blood, cultured in vitro, taken before SARS-CoV-2 vaccination. The sequence came from a human donor who had recovered from COVID-19. CDR3 sequence: CASSLWRSSSYEQYF. The CDR3 coding sequence is TGTGCCAGCAGCTTATGGCGGTCAAGCTCCTACGAGCAGTACTTC.